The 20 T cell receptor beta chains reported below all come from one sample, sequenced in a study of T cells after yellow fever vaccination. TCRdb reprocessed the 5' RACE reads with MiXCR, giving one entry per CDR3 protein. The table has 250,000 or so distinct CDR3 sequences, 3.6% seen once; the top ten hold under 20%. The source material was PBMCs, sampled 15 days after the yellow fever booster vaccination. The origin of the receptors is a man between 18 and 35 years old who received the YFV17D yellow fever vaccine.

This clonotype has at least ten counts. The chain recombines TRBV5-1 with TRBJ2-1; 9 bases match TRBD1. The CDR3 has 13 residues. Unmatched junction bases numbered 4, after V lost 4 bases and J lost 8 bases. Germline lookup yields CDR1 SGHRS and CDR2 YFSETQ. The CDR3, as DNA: TGCGCCAGCAGCCGGGACAGGGTGGATGAGCAGTTCTTC. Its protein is CASSRDRVDEQFF.

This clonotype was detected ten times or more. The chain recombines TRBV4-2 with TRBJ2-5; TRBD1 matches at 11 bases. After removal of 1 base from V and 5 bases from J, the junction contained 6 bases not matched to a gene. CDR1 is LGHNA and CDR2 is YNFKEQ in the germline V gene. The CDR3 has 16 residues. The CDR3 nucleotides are TGTGCCAGCAGCCAAGTCGGGACAGGGGGTTTCGAGACCCAGTACTTC. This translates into CASSQVGTGGFETQYF.

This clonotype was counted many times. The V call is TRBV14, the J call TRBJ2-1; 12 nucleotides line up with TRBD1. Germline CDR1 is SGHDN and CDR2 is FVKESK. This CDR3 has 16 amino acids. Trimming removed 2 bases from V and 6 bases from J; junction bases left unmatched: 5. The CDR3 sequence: CASSQRGTGGFNEQFF. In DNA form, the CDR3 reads TGTGCCAGCAGCCAACGTGGGACAGGGGGCTTCAATGAGCAGTTCTTC.

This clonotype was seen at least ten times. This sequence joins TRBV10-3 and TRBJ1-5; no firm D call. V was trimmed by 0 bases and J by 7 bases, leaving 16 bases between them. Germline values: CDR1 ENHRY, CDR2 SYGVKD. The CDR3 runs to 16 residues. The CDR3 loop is CAISESILRDAQPQHF. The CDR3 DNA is TGTGCCATCAGTGAGTCGATCTTAAGAGACGCGCAGCCCCAGCATTTT.

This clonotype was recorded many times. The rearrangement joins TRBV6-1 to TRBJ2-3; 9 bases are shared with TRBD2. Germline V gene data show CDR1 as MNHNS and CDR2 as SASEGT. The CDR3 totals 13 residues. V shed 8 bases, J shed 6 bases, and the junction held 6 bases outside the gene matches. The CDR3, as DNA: TGTGCCAGCGAAGCGGGGGGCGCGGATACGCAGTATTTT. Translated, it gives CASEAGGADTQYF.

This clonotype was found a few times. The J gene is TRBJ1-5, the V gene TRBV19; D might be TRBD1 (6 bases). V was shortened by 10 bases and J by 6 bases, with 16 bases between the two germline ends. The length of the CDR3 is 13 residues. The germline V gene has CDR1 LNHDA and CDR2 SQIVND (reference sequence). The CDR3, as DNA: TGTGCCACTACACCACAGGGAAGTCAGCCCCAGCATTTT. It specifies CATTPQGSQPQHF.

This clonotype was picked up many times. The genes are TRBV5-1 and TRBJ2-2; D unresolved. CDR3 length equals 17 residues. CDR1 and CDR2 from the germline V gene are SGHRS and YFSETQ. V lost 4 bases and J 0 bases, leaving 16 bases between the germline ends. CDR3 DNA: TGCGCCAGCAGCCCGACGCCCCCGGGTTCGAACACCGGGGAGCTGTTTTTT. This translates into CASSPTPPGSNTGELFF.

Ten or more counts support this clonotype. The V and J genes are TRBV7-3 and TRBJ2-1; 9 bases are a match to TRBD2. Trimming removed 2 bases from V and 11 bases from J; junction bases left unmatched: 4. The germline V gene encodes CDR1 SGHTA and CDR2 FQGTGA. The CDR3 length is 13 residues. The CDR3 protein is CASSLYGTSQQFF. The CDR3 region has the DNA TGTGCCAGCAGCTTATATGGGACTAGCCAGCAGTTCTTC.

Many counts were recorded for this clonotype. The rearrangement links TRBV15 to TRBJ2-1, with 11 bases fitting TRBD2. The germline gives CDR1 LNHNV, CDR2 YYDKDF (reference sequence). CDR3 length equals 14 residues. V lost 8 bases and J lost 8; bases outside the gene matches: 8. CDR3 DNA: TGTGCCACCGTAGCGGGGGGGCCACTCGATGAGCAGTTCTTC. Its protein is CATVAGGPLDEQFF.

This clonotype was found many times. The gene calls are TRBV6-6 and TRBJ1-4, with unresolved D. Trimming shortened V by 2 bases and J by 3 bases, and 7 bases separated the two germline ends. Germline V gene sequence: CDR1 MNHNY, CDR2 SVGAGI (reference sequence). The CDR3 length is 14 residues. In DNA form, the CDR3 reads TGTGCCAGCAGTTACGGGCGATCTAATGAAAAACTGTTTTTT. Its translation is CASSYGRSNEKLFF.

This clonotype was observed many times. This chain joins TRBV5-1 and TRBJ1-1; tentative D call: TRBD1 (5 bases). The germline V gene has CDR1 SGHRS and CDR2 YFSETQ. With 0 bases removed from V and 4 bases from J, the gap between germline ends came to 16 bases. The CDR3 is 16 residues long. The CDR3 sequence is CASSLAWVQGGTEAFF. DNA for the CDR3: TGCGCCAGCAGCTTGGCCTGGGTCCAGGGAGGCACTGAAGCTTTCTTT.

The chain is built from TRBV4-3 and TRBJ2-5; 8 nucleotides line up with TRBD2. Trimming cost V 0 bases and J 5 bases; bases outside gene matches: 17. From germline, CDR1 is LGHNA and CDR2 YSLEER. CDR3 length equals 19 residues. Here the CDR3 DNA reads TGCGCCAGCAGCCAAGAAGGTGCGGGGGGCGAAGGATTACGGGAGACCCAGTACTTC. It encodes CASSQEGAGGEGLRETQYF.

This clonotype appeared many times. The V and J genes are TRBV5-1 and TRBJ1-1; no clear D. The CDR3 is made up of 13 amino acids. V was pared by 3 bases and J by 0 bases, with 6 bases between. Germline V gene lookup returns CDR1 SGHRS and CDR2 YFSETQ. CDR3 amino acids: CASSSWLNTEAFF. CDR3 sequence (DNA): TGCGCCAGCAGCTCATGGTTGAACACTGAAGCTTTCTTT.

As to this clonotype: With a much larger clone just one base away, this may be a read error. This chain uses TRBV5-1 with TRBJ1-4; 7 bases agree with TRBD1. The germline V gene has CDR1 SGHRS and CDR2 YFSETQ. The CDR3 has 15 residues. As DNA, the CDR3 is TGCGCCAGCAGCTTGGAGGGGGCGAGGAGTGAAAAAGTGTTTTTT. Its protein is CASSLEGARSEKVFF.

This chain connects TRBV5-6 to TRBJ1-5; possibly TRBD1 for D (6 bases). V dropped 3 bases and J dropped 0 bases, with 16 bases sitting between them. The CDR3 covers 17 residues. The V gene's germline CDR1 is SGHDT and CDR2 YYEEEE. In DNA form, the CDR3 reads TGTGCCAGCAGCTCACTGCAGACAGGATATAGCAATCAGCCCCAGCATTTT. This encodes CASSSLQTGYSNQPQHF.

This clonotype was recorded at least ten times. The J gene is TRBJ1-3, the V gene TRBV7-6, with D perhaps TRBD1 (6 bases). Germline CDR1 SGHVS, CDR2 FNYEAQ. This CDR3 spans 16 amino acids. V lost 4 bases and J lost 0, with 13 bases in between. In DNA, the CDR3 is TGTGCCAGCAGCTCCGGGACAAGGAGCTCTGGAAACACCATATATTTT. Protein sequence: CASSSGTRSSGNTIYF.

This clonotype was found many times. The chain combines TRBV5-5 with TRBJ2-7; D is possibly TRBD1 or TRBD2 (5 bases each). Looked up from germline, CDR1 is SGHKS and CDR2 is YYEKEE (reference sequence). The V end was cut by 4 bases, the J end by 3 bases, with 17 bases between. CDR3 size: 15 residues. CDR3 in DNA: TGTGCCAGCAGCCCCCGGGACGGCATTTACTACGAGCAGTACGTC. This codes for CASSPRDGIYYEQYV.

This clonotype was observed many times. The CDR3 DNA sequence: TGCAGTGCTAGAGGGGATGGCCAAGAGACCCAGTACTTC. This encodes CSARGDGQETQYF. The chain joins TRBV20-1 to TRBJ2-5, with D unresolved. Germline V gives CDR1 DFQATT, CDR2 SNEGSKA (reference sequence). The CDR3 has 13 amino acids. V dropped 1 base and J dropped 1 base, with 7 bases sitting between them.

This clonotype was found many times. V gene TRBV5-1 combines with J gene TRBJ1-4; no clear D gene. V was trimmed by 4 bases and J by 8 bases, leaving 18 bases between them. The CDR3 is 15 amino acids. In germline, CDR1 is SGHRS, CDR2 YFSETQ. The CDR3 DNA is TGCGCCAGCAGCGTGGAGGCGGCTTCTTGGGAAAAACTGTTTTTT. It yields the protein CASSVEAASWEKLFF. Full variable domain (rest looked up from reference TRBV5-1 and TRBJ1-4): KAGVTQTPRYLIKTRGQQVTLSCSPISGHRSVSWYQQTPGQGLQFLFEYFSETQRNKGNFPGRFSGRQFSNSRSEMNVSTLELGDSALYLCASSVEAASWEKLFFGSGTQLSVL.

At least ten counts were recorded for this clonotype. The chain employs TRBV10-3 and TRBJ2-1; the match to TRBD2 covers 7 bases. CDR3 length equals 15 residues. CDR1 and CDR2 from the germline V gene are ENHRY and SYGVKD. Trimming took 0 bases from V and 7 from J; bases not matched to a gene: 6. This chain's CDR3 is CAISESSAGRNEQFF. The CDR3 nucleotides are TGTGCCATCAGTGAGTCATCAGCGGGGAGGAATGAGCAGTTCTTC.